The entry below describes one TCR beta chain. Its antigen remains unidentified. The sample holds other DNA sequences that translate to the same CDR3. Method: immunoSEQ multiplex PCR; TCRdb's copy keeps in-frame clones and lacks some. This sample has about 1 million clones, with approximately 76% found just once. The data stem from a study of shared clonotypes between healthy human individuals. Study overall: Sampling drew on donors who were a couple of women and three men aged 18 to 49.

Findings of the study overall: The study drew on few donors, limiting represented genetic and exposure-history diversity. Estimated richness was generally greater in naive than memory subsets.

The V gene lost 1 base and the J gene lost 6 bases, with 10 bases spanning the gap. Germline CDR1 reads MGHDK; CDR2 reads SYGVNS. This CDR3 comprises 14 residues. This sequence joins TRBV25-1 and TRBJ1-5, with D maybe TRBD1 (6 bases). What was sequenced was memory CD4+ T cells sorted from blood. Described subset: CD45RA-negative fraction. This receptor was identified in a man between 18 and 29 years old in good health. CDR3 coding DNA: TGTGCCAGCAGTGAATCCGGGGGCGGTCAGCCCCAGCATTTT. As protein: CASSESGGGQPQHF. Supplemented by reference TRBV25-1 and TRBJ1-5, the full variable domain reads EADIYQTPRYLVIGTGKKITLECSQTMGHDKMYWYQQDPGMELHLIHYSYGVNSTEKGDLSSESTVSRIRTEHFPLTLESARPSHTSQYLCASSESGGGQPQHFGDGTRLSIL.